The clone carrying this T cell receptor beta chain was seen more than once but under ten times. Profiling relied on immunoSEQ multiplex PCR, and the TCRdb table lists in-frame clones only, not all of them. The table records around 100,000 clones, more than 75% of them present only once. These data belong to a study of blood T cell repertoires in COVID-19. About the study: Both acute and convalescent COVID-19 samples were obtained from the United States, Italy and Spain.

The germline V gene encodes CDR1 SGDLS and CDR2 YYNGEE. The CDR3 runs to 16 residues. J was trimmed by 4 bases and V by 0 bases; bases with no gene match: 7. V is TRBV9 and J is TRBJ2-7; 10 bases are a match to TRBD2. The receptor comes from a woman older than 75 with acute or convalescent COVID-19. Material for sequencing was peripheral blood. CDR3 nucleotide sequence: TGTGCCAGCAGCGTAGAAGCGGGGGGGCCAACGTACGAGCAGTACTTC. Its translation is CASSVEAGGPTYEQYF.